The present entry profiles one T cell receptor (beta chain) with its context. The antigen remains undetermined. Some clones are missing from TCRdb's copy, which holds only in-frame ones; the method was immunoSEQ multiplex PCR. The data contain about 7,500 clones, 80% to 90% of them singletons. Germline V CDR1 and CDR2: MDHEN, SYDVKM. The CDR3 runs 15 residues. After removal of 4 bases from V and 9 bases from J, the junction contained 7 bases not matched to a gene. The data were taken from a study of lymphopenia after photon versus proton radiotherapy. Study findings and constraints: Post-nadir TCR diversity decline inversely tracked overall survival among those who died. Only patients who died were analyzed for survival; proton advantage is unproven. Post-nadir diversity loss with photons came from oligoclonal expansion, particularly CD8+ Temra cells. Photon-treated patients lost naive T cells and TCR diversity; proton-treated stayed stable.

Sequencing was performed on peripheral blood, taken from a patient treated with photon-based radiotherapy. This sequence was found in a woman aged 65 to 85 with pancreatic cancer. The V and J genes are TRBV28 and TRBJ2-1, with 12 nucleotides matching TRBD2. Here the CDR3 reads CASSSMGLAGSEQFF. The CDR3 nucleotides are TGTGCCAGCAGTTCAATGGGACTAGCGGGTAGTGAGCAGTTCTTC.